The T cell receptor (beta chain) under discussion was sequenced for a study of identical twins (dated by TCRdb to 2016 to 2018). Notes on the research overall: The study deep-sequenced TCR alpha and beta repertoires from monozygotic twins, unrelated adults of various ages and cord blood to test whether fetal clonotypes persist. To rule out contamination, replicate twin experiments were performed at different times with different library preparation protocols. The research as a whole found: In monozygotic twins, out-of-frame TCR alpha sharing was systematically underestimated by recombination models, although the models agreed with sharing between unrelated individuals. Compared with coincidental sharing between unrelated individuals, out-of-frame TCR alpha sequences shared between twins had an excess of sequences with low generation probability. In beta out-of-frame sequences, excess twin sharing was weaker, because having fewer shared sequences lowered the signal-to-noise ratio. Abundant cord blood beta clonotypes carried fewer insertions; young adult naive repertoires showed a weaker similar trend, while memory repertoires showed none. Zero-insertion analyses could be partly confounded by invariant T cells such as MAIT and iNKT, although diverse VJ usage argued against such confounding for most clonotypes. Because the same donors could not be followed over many years, the conclusions depended on cross-sectional statistical analysis.

This clonotype was detected ten times or more. What this receptor recognizes is not known. No much larger clone is present one base from it, and per-base qualities are unavailable. Reading from cysteine to phenylalanine, the CDR3 counts 11 amino acids. This entry keeps only the CDR3 DNA: 33 bases, framed from base 1. The junction carries 9 bases between V and J, which are trimmed by 8 bases and 8 bases respectively. Library creation used 5' RACE. TCRdb lists the instrument as Illumina HiSeq 2000. Template switching added a universal primer binding site, and the final cDNA carried a unique molecular identifier that allowed TCR cDNA molecules to be counted accurately. First-strand cDNA for TCR alpha and beta chains was synthesized from specific primers in the conserved constant-segment region. Each cDNA library was double barcoded, with a SMART-Mk sample barcode plus Illumina barcodes, to control for contamination. TruSeq adapter sequences along with Illumina sample barcodes were introduced in two successive PCR steps. The TCR alpha and beta cDNA libraries were sequenced on the Illumina HiSeq platform using custom primers. In the paper's pipeline: Raw reads were processed with MiGEC to extract unique molecular identifiers, and MiXCR was used to determine CDR3 positions. For each individual, recombination models were inferred using an EM algorithm with the repgenHMM and IGoR tools. The analysis of shared clonotypes was done with the tcR package in R, with sharing normalized by the product of cloneset sizes. To study raw recombination free of thymic and clonal selection effects, out-of-frame nonproductive sequences were analyzed. TCRdb ran its own pipeline on the public reads, namely fastp trimming at Q25 and MiXCR clone calling, and kept in-frame beta chains. Every distinct CDR3 protein forms one entry, paired with its most common genes and DNA. It is TCRdb's table, rather than the study itself, that gives the V and J calls and clone size. This sample lists about 690,000 distinct CDR3 sequences; around 6% were detected once. Together, the top ten hold roughly 2% of the sample.

Every donor in the study was a healthy Caucasian. Three unrelated non-twin adults were also sequenced: a male aged 18 to 30, a male aged 50 to 60 and a female aged 50 to 60. Using Miltenyi CD45RO+ enrichment and human naive T-cell isolation kits, memory (CD45RO+) and naive T cells were isolated from PBMC. This clonotype originated in a man aged 18 to 30 in good health. Sequencing was done on a sample of naive T cells sorted from blood. The cell subset or site label, as the study defines it: cells isolated with a human naive T-cell isolation kit. In this chain, TRBV12-3 or TRBV12-4 is recombined with TRBJ1-4, with the identity of the D gene unclear. Read as DNA, the sequence is TGTGCCAGCTCCCTTGGAGAAAAACTGTTTTTT. This encodes CASSLGEKLFF.